This T cell receptor (beta chain) was sequenced for a study of cytomegalovirus exposure and HLA in healthy donors (dated by TCRdb to about 2017). For the wider study: An earlier analysis of approximately 590 of the donors reported roughly 300 Gb of sequence data and 100 million to 140 million unique TCR beta sequences from about 200 million T cells. Four or five DR-DQ haplotypes were treated as single units for association and clustering because of strong linkage in the cohort. In the later analysis, no new phenotypic data were used to find candidate immune exposures; instead, reliance was placed on TCR beta sequences and their occurrence across donors. Along with the approximately 670-subject first cohort, a separate validation cohort of over a hundred different subjects was used. Among the 398 genotyped donors, around 81% belonged to the genetic ancestry cluster associated with self-reported Caucasian donors. Among roughly 400 genotyped donors of the cohort, an average of around 240,000 unique TCR beta nucleotide sequences was sequenced per donor, of which about 20% were non-productive. To predict cytomegalovirus infection status, the study brought together high-throughput TCR immunosequencing, statistical association of individual TCRs with disease status, and machine learning. An early release covering around 630 HLA-typed donors comprised approximately 300 gigabases of sequencing data and tens of millions of unique TCR sequences. Donor age, sex, ethnicity and CMV serostatus were compiled alongside the repertoire data. The study profiled the T cell repertoires of 550 to 700 subjects by immunosequencing and related them to cytomegalovirus serostatus. A later analysis re-examined previously published TCR beta repertoires from just over 650 donors and added high-resolution HLA genotyping to investigate patterns of TCR occurrence. All discovery cohort repertoires had been generated on a single sequencing platform. The study was designed to test whether signatures of past pathogen exposure could be identified by cataloging public T cell receptors. Both class I and class II loci were covered by HLA typing, at four-digit resolution. Typing coverage differed by locus: A, B, C, DRB1 and DQB1 were typed in roughly 620-630 donors, DQA1 in about 500, DPA1 in 600 to 610, and DPB1 in just under 490. In an earlier analysis of a few hundred of the donors, high-throughput TCR beta sequencing was used to judge whether each TCR beta V gene segment behaved as functional or pseudogenic. A later genetic analysis used genome-wide SNP genotypes for about three fifths of the 666 donors, treating that subset as a discovery cohort.

On the study overall, not on this receptor specifically: According to a later analysis, most CMV-associated TCR beta chains appeared to be HLA-restricted, and the HLA associations seemed to be driven largely by CMV exposure. An earlier analysis of approximately 600 of the donors showed that most TCR beta V segments appeared in productive rearrangements either about 87% or about 30% of the time, which broadly matched IMGT annotations. The classifier was reported to diagnose cytomegalovirus status with high specificity and sensitivity in both the original cohort and the validation cohort. A few of the identified cytomegalovirus-associated TCR beta chains were confirmed in vitro to be specific for cytomegalovirus antigens. CMV serostatus was the only immune exposure information available for the cohort. The 87-base-pair reads could not distinguish some IMGT-functional V segments, including TRBV6-2 and TRBV6-3, so those segments were excluded. A further reported finding was that TCR beta sequences accurately predicted the HLA-A and HLA-B alleles for most subjects in the first cohort. While some public TCRs were present in many individuals, most TCR sequences turned up only very rarely across donors. In a later analysis, TCR association rates were found to vary across HLA loci, with the most associated TCRs seen for DRB1 alleles and the fewest for HLA-C alleles. Roughly uniform sequencing depth across donors was assumed in presence/absence analyses, although this assumption may not hold. A later analysis associated roughly 17,000 TCR beta sequences with specific HLA alleles at a false discovery rate of 0.05. The study listed 164 TCR beta chains as associated with cytomegalovirus. In a later analysis, HLA-associated TCR beta chains were found to be more clonally expanded and to have lower generation probabilities than equally common non-associated chains. Only TCR beta chains were sequenced in this cohort, and the absence of alpha or paired-chain data limited detectable features. In a later genetic analysis, fewer N-insertions in productive TCRs were reported among donors in an Asian-associated ancestry cluster than the approximately 710-donor mean. According to the authors, the approach could potentially be generalized to other disease states and immunological phenotypes. A later analysis reported that several top co-occurrence clusters appeared linked to parvovirus B19, influenza, CMV and Epstein-Barr virus. Because some donors lacked HLA typing at each locus, the association tests relied only on the typed subset. A cluster of highly shared sequence variants was judged likely to be a technical artifact of the sequencing pipeline. The earlier analysis of some 560 of the donors excluded around 17 rarely observed V segments, including chromosome 9 orphons, because counts were too low. Assigning TCR associations to individual alleles was difficult when HLA alleles, especially DR and DQ, strongly co-occurred. In a later genetic analysis, a missense DCLRE1C variant was associated with V-gene and J-gene trimming of TCR beta chains, and the association was replicated in an independent cohort. Correlated functional status among segregating V segments might reflect linkage disequilibrium, but an unknown experimental factor could not be ruled out.

Points on this clone: What antigen it recognizes has not been identified. The input lacks base qualities; no much larger clone sits a single base away.

In total, approximately 690 healthy bone marrow donors made up the cohort. At the time of sampling, all cohort members were nominally healthy, though unrecorded immune exposures were likely present. The donor tested CMV seronegative and was one of the 352 seronegative cohort members. A peripheral blood sample was provided by each donor, and peripheral blood mononuclear cells were used for TCR beta sequencing. The Qiagen DNeasy Blood Extraction Kit was used to extract genomic DNA from the blood cell samples. Library prep was done by the immunoSEQ multiplex PCR assay. A mixture of 60 forward primers for TCR Vbeta segments and 13 reverse primers for TCR Jbeta segments was used in the multiplex PCR. The CDR3 region of rearranged TCR beta genes was amplified from genomic DNA with a multiplex PCR assay. Amplified TCR beta libraries were sequenced as 87-base-pair reads on the Illumina HiSeq System. The source study handled its data this way. In a later analysis, some 80 million unique TCR beta chains were counted across the roughly 670 repertoires, and around 11 million of these chains were shared by at least two donors. A nearest-neighbor algorithm error-corrected the raw reads and collapsed the reads into unique sequences, merging closely related sequences to remove PCR and sequencing errors. To assign V, D and J gene segments, CDR3 sequences were aligned to IMGT reference sequences. Each retained sequence needed at least a six-nucleotide match to both a V gene segment and a J gene segment. A rearrangement was called productive if the CDR3 had no stop codons and remained in frame with V and J, and every other rearrangement was called non-productive. CDR3 was defined according to IMGT convention as the region running from the second conserved V-encoded cysteine to the conserved J-encoded phenylalanine. In an earlier analysis of more than 550 of the donors, sequences lacking an unambiguous match to a single V gene segment were excluded. In an earlier analysis of 587 of the donors, V segments were called functional above 56.7% productive rearrangements and were called segregating when the between-donor standard deviation exceeded 5%. To diagnose cytomegalovirus status from the catalog of TCR beta chain sequences, a statistical classification framework was built. In a later analysis, V and J genes were assigned by comparing TCR nucleotide sequences against IMGT/GENE-DB human TR gene sequences. Using the TCRdist pipeline, a later analysis assigned CDR3 sequences along with most-parsimonious VDJ recombination scenarios. In a later analysis, each TCR beta chain was defined by its CDR3 amino acid sequence together with its V-gene family, and reads lacking a unique V-gene family were excluded. A later analysis removed several hundred highly shared, low-generation-probability nucleotide sequences to deal with suspected cross-contamination and a sequencing artifact. In a later analysis, a clonal expansion index for each public chain was calculated from normalized within-repertoire ranks of inferred template counts. Generation probabilities in a later analysis came from a VDJ recombination model fitted to out-of-frame rearrangements, and those results were checked against IGoR. Hypergeometric tests were used in a later analysis to score TCR-TCR, TCR-HLA and TCR-CMV co-occurrence, with a repertoire-size bias correction applied to the TCR pairs. To estimate false discovery rates, a later analysis permuted the HLA or CMV assignments 20 times. In a later analysis, co-occurring TCRs were grouped using DBSCAN, and TCRdist sequence similarity was added for clustering within HLA-allele-positive subsets. For co-occurrence clustering, repertoires with fewer than 30,000 or more than 120,000 public chains were excluded, along with five repertoires with anomalous nucleotide sharing. This immuneACCESS table, as held by TCRdb, lists in-frame sequences with V and J called but not all clones. Of the missing ones, under half trace to an unresolved V gene in checked studies; the others have no known cause. V and J calls and clone size are those listed in that table; D and trimming were worked out from the DNA. The sample table shows roughly 170,000 clones, and approximately 80% are seen once. The ten largest clones add up to 1.6% of the sample.

CDR3 length: 13 amino acids, cysteine to phenylalanine. Only the CDR3 region is kept as DNA, spanning 39 bases read in frame from base 1. Trimmed from V: 7 bases; trimmed from J: 3 bases; junction bases lacking a gene match: 4. As encoded in the germline V gene, CDR1 is MGHDK while CDR2 is SYGVNS. Sequencing was done on a sample of PBMCs. The clonotype comes from a woman in her thirties in good health and CMV-seronegative. The sequence links TRBV25-1 to TRBJ1-1; TRBD1 lines up with 8 middle nucleotides. The DNA sequence is given as TGTGCCAGCACTACAGGGGGGGACACTGAAGCTTTCTTT. It translates to CASTTGGDTEAFF.